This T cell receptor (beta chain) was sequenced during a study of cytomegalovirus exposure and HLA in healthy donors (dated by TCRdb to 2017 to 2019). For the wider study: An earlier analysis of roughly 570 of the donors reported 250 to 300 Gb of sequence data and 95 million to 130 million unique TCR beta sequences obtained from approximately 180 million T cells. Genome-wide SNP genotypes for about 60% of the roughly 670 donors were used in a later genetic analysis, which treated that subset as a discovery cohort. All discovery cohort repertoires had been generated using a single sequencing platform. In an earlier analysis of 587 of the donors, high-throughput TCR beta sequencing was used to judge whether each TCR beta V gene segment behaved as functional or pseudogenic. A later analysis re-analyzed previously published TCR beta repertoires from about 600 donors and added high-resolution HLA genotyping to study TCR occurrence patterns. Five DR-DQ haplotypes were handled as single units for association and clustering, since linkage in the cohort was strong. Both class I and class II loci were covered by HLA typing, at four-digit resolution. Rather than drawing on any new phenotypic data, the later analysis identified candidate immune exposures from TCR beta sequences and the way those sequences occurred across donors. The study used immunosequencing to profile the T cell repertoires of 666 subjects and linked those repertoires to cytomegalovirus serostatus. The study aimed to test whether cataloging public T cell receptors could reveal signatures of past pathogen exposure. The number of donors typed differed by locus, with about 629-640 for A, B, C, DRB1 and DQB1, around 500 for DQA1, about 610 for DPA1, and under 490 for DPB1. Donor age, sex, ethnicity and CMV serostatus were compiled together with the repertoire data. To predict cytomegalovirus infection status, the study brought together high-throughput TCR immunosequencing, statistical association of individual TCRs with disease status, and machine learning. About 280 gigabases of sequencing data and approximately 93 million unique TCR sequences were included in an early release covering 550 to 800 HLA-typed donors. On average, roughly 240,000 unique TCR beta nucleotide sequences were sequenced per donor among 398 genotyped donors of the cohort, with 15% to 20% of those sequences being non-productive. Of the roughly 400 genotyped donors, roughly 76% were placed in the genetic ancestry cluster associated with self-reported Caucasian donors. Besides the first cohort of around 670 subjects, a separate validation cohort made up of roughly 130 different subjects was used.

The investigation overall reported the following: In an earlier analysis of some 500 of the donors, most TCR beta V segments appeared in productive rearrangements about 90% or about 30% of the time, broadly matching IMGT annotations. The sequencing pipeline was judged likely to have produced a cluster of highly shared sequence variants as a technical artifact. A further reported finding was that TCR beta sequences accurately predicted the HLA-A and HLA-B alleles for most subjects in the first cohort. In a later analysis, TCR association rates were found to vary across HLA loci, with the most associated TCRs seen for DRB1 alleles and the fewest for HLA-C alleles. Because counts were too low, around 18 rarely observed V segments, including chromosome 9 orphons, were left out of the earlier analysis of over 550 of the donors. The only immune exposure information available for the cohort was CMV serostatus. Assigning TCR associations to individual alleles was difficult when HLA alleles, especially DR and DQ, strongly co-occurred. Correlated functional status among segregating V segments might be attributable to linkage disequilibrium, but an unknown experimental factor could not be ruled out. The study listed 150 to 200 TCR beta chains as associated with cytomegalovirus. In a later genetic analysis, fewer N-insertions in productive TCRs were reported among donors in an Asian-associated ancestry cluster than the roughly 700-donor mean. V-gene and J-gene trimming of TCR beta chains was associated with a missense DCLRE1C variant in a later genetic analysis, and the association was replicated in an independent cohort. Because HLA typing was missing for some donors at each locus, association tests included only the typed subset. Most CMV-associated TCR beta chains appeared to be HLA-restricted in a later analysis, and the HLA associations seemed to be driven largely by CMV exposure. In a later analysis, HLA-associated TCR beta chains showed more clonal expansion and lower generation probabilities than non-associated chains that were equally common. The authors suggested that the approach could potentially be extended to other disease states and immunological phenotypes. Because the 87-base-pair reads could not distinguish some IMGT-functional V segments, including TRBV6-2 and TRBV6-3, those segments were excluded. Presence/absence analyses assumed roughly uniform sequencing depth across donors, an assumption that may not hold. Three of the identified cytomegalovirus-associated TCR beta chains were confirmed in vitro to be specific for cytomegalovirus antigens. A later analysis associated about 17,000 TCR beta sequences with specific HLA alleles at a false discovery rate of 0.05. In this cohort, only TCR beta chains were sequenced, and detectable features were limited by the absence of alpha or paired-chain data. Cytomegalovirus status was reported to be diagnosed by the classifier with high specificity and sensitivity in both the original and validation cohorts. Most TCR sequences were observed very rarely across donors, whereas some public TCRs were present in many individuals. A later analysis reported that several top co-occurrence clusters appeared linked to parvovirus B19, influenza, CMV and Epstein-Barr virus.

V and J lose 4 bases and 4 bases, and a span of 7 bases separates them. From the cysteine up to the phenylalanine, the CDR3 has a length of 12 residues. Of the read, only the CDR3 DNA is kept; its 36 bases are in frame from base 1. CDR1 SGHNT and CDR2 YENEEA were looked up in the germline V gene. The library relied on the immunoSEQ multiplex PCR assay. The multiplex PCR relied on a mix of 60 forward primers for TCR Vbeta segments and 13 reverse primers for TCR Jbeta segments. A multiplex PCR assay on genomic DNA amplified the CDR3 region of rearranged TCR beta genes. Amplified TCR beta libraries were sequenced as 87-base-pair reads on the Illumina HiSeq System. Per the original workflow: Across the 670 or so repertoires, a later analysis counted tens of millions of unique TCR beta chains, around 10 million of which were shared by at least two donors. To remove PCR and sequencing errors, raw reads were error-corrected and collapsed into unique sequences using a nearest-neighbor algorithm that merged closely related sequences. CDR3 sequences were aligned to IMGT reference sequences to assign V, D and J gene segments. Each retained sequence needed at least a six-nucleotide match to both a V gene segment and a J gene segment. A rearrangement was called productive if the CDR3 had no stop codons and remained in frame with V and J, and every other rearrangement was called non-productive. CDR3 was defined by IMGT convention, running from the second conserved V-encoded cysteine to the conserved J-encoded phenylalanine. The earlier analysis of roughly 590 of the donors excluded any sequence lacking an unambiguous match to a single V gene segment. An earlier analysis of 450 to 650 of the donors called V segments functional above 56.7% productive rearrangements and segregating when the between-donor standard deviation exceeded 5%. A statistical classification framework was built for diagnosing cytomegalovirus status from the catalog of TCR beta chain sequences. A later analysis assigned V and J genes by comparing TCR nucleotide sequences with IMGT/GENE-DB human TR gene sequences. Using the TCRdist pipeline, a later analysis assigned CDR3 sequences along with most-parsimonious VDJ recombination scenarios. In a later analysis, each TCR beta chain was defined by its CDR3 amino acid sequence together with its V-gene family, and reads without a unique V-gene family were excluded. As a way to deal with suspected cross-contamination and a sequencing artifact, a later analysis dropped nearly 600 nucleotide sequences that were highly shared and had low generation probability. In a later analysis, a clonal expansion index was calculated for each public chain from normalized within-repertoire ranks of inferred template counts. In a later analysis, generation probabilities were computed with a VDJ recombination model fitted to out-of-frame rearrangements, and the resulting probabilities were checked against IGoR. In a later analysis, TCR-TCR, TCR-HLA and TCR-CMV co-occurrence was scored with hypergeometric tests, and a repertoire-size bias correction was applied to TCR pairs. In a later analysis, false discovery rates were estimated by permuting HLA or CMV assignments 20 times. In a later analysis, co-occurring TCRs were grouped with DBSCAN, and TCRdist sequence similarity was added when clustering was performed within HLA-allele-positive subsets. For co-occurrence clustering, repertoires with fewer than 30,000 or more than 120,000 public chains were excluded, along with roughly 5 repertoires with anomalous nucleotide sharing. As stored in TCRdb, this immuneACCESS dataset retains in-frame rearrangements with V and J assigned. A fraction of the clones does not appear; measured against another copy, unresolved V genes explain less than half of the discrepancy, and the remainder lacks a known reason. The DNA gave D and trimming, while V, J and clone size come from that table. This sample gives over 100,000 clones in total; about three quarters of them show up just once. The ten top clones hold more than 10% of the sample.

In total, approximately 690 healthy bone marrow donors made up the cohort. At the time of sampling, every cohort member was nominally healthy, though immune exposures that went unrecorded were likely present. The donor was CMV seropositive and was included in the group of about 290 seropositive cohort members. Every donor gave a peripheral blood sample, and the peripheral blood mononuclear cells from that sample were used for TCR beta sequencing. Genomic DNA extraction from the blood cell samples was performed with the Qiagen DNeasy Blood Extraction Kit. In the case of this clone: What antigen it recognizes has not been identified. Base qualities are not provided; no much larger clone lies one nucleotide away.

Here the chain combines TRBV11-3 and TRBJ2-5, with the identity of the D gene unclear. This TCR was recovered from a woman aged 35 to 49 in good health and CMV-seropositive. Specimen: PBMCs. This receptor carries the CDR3 CASSSGRETQYF. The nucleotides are TGTGCCAGCAGCTCAGGCCGAGAGACCCAGTACTTC.